The sequence of this TCR beta chain was determined in a study of cytomegalovirus exposure and HLA in healthy donors. V lost 4 bases, J lost 7 bases, and 6 bases stayed unmatched. Germline V gene data show CDR1 as LNHDA and CDR2 as SQIVND (reference sequence). The CDR3 has 14 residues. PCR was performed using 60 Vbeta and 13 Jbeta primers. Assay: immunoSEQ multiplex PCR; the TCRdb copy retains only in-frame clones and omits some. The sample includes around 100,000 clones, around 63% of them seen just once. The J gene is TRBJ2-4, the V gene TRBV19; 8 bases map to TRBD1. The sequenced material came from PBMCs. The receptor was isolated from a human donor in good health. The CDR3 bases are TGTGCCAGTAGTACACAGACAGGGGCGAACATTCAGTACTTC. Translating gives CASSTQTGANIQYF.